The 7 T cell receptor beta chains in this list originate from one sample, sequenced in a study of low-dose radiotherapy and immunotherapy resistance in tumors. Covering alpha and beta chains, TRAV- and TRBV-specific primers were used for the first-strand cDNA. It was with a constant-region primer and a V-primer adapter that TCRs were amplified over approximately 18 PCR cycles. MiXCR, applied by TCRdb to the reads, yields one record per CDR3 protein. The sample has about 10,000 distinct CDR3 sequences; approximately 55% are singletons. The receptor source for this set is a human donor with advanced metastatic prostate, ovarian, gallbladder or colorectal cancer (not recorded which). This table probably holds off-target reads from a library built for another chain.

This chain joins TRBV12-3 or TRBV12-4 and TRBJ2-3; D not resolved. V dropped 7 bases and J dropped 4 bases, with 21 bases sitting between them. This CDR3 has 16 residues. The DNA of the CDR3 is TGTGCCAGCACTAATGTGATCTCAAGAGGAGCAGATACGCAGTATTTT. Protein sequence: CASTNVISRGADTQYF.

The chain links TRBV7-9 to TRBJ2-2; 10 bases map to TRBD1. Germline V gene data show CDR1 as SEHNR and CDR2 as FQNEAQ (reference sequence). V lost 4 bases and J lost 1; bases outside the gene matches: 3. CDR3 length equals 16 residues. CDR3 sequence (DNA): TGTGCCAGCAGCTCGACAGGGGGCGGGAACACCGGGGAGCTGTTTTTT. Translating it yields CASSSTGGGNTGELFF. Drawing the rest from reference TRBV7-9 and TRBJ2-2, the complete variable domain is DTGVSQNPRHKITKRGQNVTFRCDPISEHNRLYWYRQTLGQGPEFLTYFQNEAQLEKSRLLSDRFSAERPKGSFSTLEIQRTEQGDSAMYLCASSSTGGGNTGELFFGEGSRLTVL.

J is TRBJ2-5 and V is TRBV20-1; TRBD1 matches 11 bases. The CDR3 is 13 residues long. Germline CDR1 DFQATT, CDR2 SNEGSKA (reference sequence). The junction had 2 bases not matched to a gene; V was cut back by 4 bases and J by 4 bases. The CDR3 DNA is TGCAGTGCTAAGGGACAGGGGGTAGAGACCCAGTACTTC. Translated, it gives CSAKGQGVETQYF.

Only a few counts were recorded for this clonotype. The chain employs TRBV2 and TRBJ2-1; a weak D match, TRBD1 (6 bases). The CDR3 totals 15 residues. Per the germline V gene, CDR1 is SNHLY and CDR2 is FYNNEI. Trimming pared 6 bases from V and 4 bases from J, leaving 16 bases between. The CDR3 spells CASSQLRDKYNEQFF. CDR3 bases: TGTGCCAGCAGCCAACTACGGGACAAATACAATGAGCAGTTCTTC.

V is TRBV18 and J is TRBJ2-1; D is perhaps TRBD1 or TRBD2 (5 bases each). The CDR3 extends over 15 amino acids. CDR1 KGHSH and CDR2 LQKENI come from the germline V gene. The germline V and J ends were trimmed by 4 bases and 3 bases, with 13 bases remaining between them. Here the CDR3 reads CASSLGPSLYNEQFF. CDR3 nucleotide sequence: TGTGCCAGCTCACTGGGACCTAGCCTCTACAATGAGCAGTTCTTC.

This chain joins TRBV19 and TRBJ2-2, with TRBD1 as a possible D gene (7 bases). Trimming removed 6 bases from V and 4 bases from J, with 15 bases in between. The CDR3 loop spans 15 amino acids. Germline V gene sequence: CDR1 LNHDA, CDR2 SQIVND (reference sequence). The CDR3 sequence is CASRGQGGSTGELFF. DNA of the CDR3: TGTGCCAGTAGAGGCCAGGGGGGCTCCACCGGGGAGCTGTTTTTT.

This chain's CDR3 is CASLGAGEEDTQYF. For the CDR3, the DNA is TGTGCCAGCCTAGGCGCAGGGGAGGAGGATACGCAGTATTTT. The chain recombines TRBV28 with TRBJ2-3; either TRBD1 or TRBD2 may supply D (6 bases each). The V end was cut by 8 bases, the J end by 6 bases, with 18 bases between. The CDR3 length is 14 residues. Germline assignment: CDR1 MDHEN and CDR2 SYDVKM.